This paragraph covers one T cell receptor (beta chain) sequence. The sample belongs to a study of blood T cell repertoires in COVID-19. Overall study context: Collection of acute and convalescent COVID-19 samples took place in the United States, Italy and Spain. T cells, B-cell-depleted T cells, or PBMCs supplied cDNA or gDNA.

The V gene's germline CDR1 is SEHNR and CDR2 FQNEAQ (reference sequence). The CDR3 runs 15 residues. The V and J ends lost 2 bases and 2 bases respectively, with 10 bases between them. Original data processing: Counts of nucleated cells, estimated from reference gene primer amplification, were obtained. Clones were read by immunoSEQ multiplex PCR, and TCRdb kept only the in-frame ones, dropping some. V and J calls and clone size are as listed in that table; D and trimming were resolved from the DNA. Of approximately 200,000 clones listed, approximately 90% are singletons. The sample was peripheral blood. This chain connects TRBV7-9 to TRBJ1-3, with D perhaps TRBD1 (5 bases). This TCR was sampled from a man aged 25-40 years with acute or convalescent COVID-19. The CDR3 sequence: CASSLSRGAGNTIYF. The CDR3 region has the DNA TGTGCCAGCAGCTTAAGCCGGGGGGCTGGAAACACCATATATTTT.